Sequencing of this T cell receptor beta chain was carried out in a study of cytomegalovirus exposure and HLA in healthy donors. This CDR3 contains 17 residues. CDR1 and CDR2 from the germline V gene are SGDLS and YYNGEE. V gave up 6 bases and J gave up 0 bases, with 20 bases separating them. PCR used 60 Vbeta primers and 13 Jbeta primers. Sequencing was performed with immunoSEQ multiplex PCR; in TCRdb, only in-frame clones are kept and a portion is missing. The sample records about 140,000 clones, roughly 80% being singletons. The chain combines TRBV9 with TRBJ2-3; a possible D gene is TRBD2 (6 bases). The specimen was PBMCs. The sequence was obtained from a man in his forties or fifties in good health and CMV-seronegative. The CDR3 reads CASTRDGRSPSTDTQYF. In nucleotides, the CDR3 is TGTGCCAGCACACGCGATGGGAGGAGCCCTAGCACAGATACGCAGTATTTT.